These 2 T cell receptor beta chains were sequenced from one sample in a study of blood T cell repertoires in COVID-19. Assay used: immunoSEQ multiplex PCR; TCRdb lists only in-frame clones, some missing. The sample has 72,000 or so clones, around 82% seen once. The sample consisted of peripheral blood. These receptors were obtained from an elderly man with active COVID-19.

V and J are TRBV19 and TRBJ1-3, with 7 bases aligning to TRBD1. J lost 9 bases, V lost 4 bases, and 6 bases had no gene match. The CDR3 has 13 residues. Germline assignment: CDR1 LNHDA and CDR2 SQIVND (reference sequence). CDR3 nucleotides: TGTGCCAGTAGTACACAGGGGATCGGCACCATATATTTT. Its protein product is CASSTQGIGTIYF.

This clone occurred a few times. The V call is TRBV5-6, the J call TRBJ2-7; D uncertain. Germline values: CDR1 SGHDT, CDR2 YYEEEE. The CDR3 is 14 amino acids. Trimming stripped 2 bases from V and 0 bases from J, with 9 bases between. The DNA of the CDR3 is TGTGCCAGCAGCTTTGTCGCCAGCTCCTACGAGCAGTACTTC. This sequence encodes CASSFVASSYEQYF.